The source of this TCR beta chain is a study of blood T cell repertoires in COVID-19. Between the trimmed V and J ends, which lost 4 bases and 7 bases, there was a span of 16 bases. CDR1 and CDR2 from the germline V gene are SQVTM and ANQGSEA. The CDR3 is 13 amino acids. TCRdb's copy holds only in-frame clones and misses some; the assay was immunoSEQ multiplex PCR. Of 55,000 to 70,000 clones listed, around three quarters are singletons. The TCR sequence derives from a human donor in a cohort sampled during active COVID-19. The J gene is TRBJ1-1, the V gene TRBV29-1; maybe TRBD1 (6 bases). Source material: peripheral blood. The CDR3 region is CSVGLGGAGEAFF. The CDR3 DNA sequence: TGCAGCGTTGGACTTGGGGGCGCGGGTGAAGCTTTCTTT.